Listed below are T cell receptor beta chains from one sample, sequenced in a study of blood T cell repertoires in COVID-19. TCRdb's table, derived via immunoSEQ multiplex PCR, lists solely in-frame clones and lacks some. The table includes 200,000 to 300,000 clones, about 90% detected once. Sequencing was done on a sample of peripheral blood. The source of these receptors is a woman in her forties or fifties with acute or convalescent COVID-19. Each CDR3 is given with its conserved first and last residue. The D gene is left open where the match is weak.

V gene	D gene	J gene	CDR3 protein
TRBV2	.	TRBJ1-2	CASSQGGGYTF
TRBV28	TRBD1	TRBJ1-5	CASNPQGAPGNQPQHF
TRBV7-9	.	TRBJ1-1	CASSSQMNTEAFF
TRBV9	.	TRBJ2-1	CASSVATFYNEQFF
TRBV2	TRBD1	TRBJ2-7	CASSEEGQGDEQYF
TRBV9	.	TRBJ1-1	CASRRTENTEAFF
TRBV6-6	TRBD1	TRBJ1-3	CASSYEGAFSGNTIYF
TRBV7-2	TRBD1	TRBJ1-1	CASSLVPTDRGHAEAFF
TRBV7-6	TRBD2	TRBJ2-3	CASGPGLGMGDTQYF
TRBV7-6	TRBD1	TRBJ2-1	CASSWGQGASEQFF
TRBV27	TRBD1	TRBJ2-7	CASTPAARQGVTYEQYF
TRBV10-3	.	TRBJ2-1	CAISWDFYNEQFF
TRBV7-2	TRBD2	TRBJ2-1	CASSPPSGTRMLNEQFF
TRBV7-8	.	TRBJ2-7	CASSPDVGSSYEQYF
TRBV9	TRBD1	TRBJ1-3	CASSTGDLSSGNTIYF
TRBV29-1	.	TRBJ2-7	CSVPGVGAWGEQYF
TRBV27	.	TRBJ2-1	CASSIPRERSSYNEQFF
TRBV29-1	.	TRBJ2-3	CSVDYGPDTQYF
TRBV7-9	.	TRBJ2-7	CASSRPEGGAYEQYF
TRBV11-1	TRBD1	TRBJ1-1	CASSNSRGSTEAFF
TRBV6-5	TRBD2	TRBJ2-7	CASSLIGGENYEQYF
TRBV24-1	TRBD2	TRBJ2-3	CATSDPSGISTDTQYF
TRBV30	.	TRBJ2-5	CAWSVTQATQYF
TRBV7-3	.	TRBJ2-3	CASREDTQYF
TRBV6-5	TRBD1	TRBJ1-5	CASNTGGVGQPQHF
TRBV15	TRBD2	TRBJ2-2	CATSRPAGGELFF
TRBV7-3	TRBD2	TRBJ2-1	CASSSKREGEQFF
TRBV29-1	.	TRBJ2-1	CSPGTRDEQFF
TRBV19	TRBD1	TRBJ2-7	CASSETGARGYEQYF
TRBV11-2	.	TRBJ2-7	CASSLTLSAGSSYEQYF
TRBV5-8	.	TRBJ2-5	CASSLGAGQIQETQYF
TRBV11-2	.	TRBJ2-3	CASSPFSDTQYF
TRBV4-3	TRBD2	TRBJ2-1	CASSDTSGSGNEQFF
TRBV2	.	TRBJ1-6	CASRLNLGEDSPLHF
TRBV5-4	TRBD2	TRBJ2-1	CASSLGASGSGNEQFF
TRBV10-3	TRBD1	TRBJ1-1	CATIGTGNTEAFF
TRBV7-8	.	TRBJ2-7	CASSYRDTIIYEQYF
TRBV27	.	TRBJ2-7	CASSPAGGQNYEQYF
TRBV9	.	TRBJ1-1	CASSVAPGNTEAFF
TRBV5-1	.	TRBJ1-1	CASSLAGMGAFF
TRBV28	TRBD1	TRBJ1-1	CASSSGTAGRAFF